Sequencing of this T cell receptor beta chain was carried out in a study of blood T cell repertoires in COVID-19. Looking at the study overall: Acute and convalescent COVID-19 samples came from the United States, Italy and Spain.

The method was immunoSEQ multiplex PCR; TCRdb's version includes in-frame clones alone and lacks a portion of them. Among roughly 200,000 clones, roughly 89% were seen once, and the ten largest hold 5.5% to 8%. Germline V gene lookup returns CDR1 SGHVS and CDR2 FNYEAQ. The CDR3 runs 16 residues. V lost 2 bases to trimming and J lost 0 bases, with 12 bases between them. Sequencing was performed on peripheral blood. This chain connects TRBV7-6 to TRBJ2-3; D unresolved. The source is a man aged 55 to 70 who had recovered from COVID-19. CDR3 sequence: CASSLFSGPSTDTQYF. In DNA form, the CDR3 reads TGTGCCAGCAGCTTATTTTCCGGTCCTAGCACAGATACGCAGTATTTT.